The 8 T cell receptor beta chains below all came from one sample that was sequenced in a study of blood T cell repertoires in COVID-19. TCRdb's copy holds only in-frame clones and misses some; the assay was immunoSEQ multiplex PCR. The sample records about 230,000 clones, more than 75% being singletons. The sample consisted of peripheral blood. The source is a man aged 50 to 59 with COVID-19, enrolled during active disease.

The rearrangement joins TRBV30 to TRBJ1-2, with a possible D match to TRBD1 (5 bases). Germline CDR1 is GTSNPN and CDR2 is SVGIG (reference sequence). The CDR3 spans 13 residues. V lost 4 bases to trimming and J lost 3 bases, with 12 bases between them. This CDR3 reads CAWNLQGHYGYTF. In nucleotides, the CDR3 is TGTGCCTGGAATTTGCAGGGCCACTATGGCTACACCTTC. The full variable domain, in which reference TRBV30 and TRBJ1-2 provide the parts outside the CDR3, is SQTIHQWPATLVQPVGSPLSLECTVEGTSNPNLYWYRQAAGRGLQLLFYSVGIGQISSEVPQNLSASRPQDRQFILSSKKLLLSDSGFYLCAWNLQGHYGYTFGSGTRLTVV.

The rearrangement uses TRBV12-3 or TRBV12-4 and TRBJ1-1; TRBD1 matches at 8 bases. This CDR3 region has 13 residues. The junction had 7 bases not matched to a gene; V was cut back by 6 bases and J by 7 bases. The DNA for the CDR3 is TGTGCCAGCAGCCCCAGGGGGCCAGGTGAAGCTTTCTTT. This sequence encodes CASSPRGPGEAFF.

Of note for this clone: The junction differs from germline at one of its ends, possibly a read error. J is TRBJ2-1 and V is TRBV10-3, with TRBD1 matching over 8 bases. The CDR3 contains 14 residues. Germline CDR1 reads ENHRY; CDR2 reads SYGVKD. The CDR3 bases are TGTGCCCTATCACAGGGACAGGCCTACAGTGAGCAGTTCTTC. Translating gives CALSQGQAYSEQFF.

V gene TRBV11-2 combines with J gene TRBJ2-1; D is uncertain. Per the germline V gene, CDR1 is SGHAT and CDR2 is FQNNGV. There are 13 residues in the CDR3. Deletions cut 0 bases from V and 7 bases from J, with 7 bases between. CDR3 in amino acids: CASSLDILNEQFF. The DNA of the CDR3 is TGTGCCAGCAGCTTAGATATCCTGAATGAGCAGTTCTTC.

The rearrangement links TRBV28 to TRBJ1-2, with 8 bases identical to TRBD1. Germline CDR1 and CDR2: MDHEN and SYDVKM. The trim removed 4 bases at V and 6 bases at J, leaving 4 bases unmatched. This CDR3 comprises 13 residues. The CDR3 nucleotides are TGTGCCAGCAGTTCAGGGGGCGCGGATGGCTACACCTTC. This encodes CASSSGGADGYTF.

As DNA, the CDR3 is TGTGCCAGCAGCCCGCGTACTAGCGGGGGTTACAATGAGCAGTTCTTC. This gives the protein CASSPRTSGGYNEQFF. The chain links TRBV7-9 to TRBJ2-1; 11 bases are shared with TRBD2. CDR3 size: 16 residues. Germline CDR1 is SEHNR and CDR2 is FQNEAQ (reference sequence). V dropped 5 bases and J dropped 4; count of bases not matched to a gene: 7.

J is TRBJ2-2 and V is TRBV6-4; 7 bases agree with TRBD1. Germline values: CDR1 MRHNA, CDR2 SNTAGT. This CDR3 is built from 14 residues. The V and J ends lost 2 bases and 4 bases, in that order; junction bases with no gene match: 1. CDR3: CASSDGTATGELFF. In DNA, the CDR3 is TGTGCCAGCAGTGACGGGACAGCCACCGGGGAGCTGTTTTTT.

The V call is TRBV28, the J call TRBJ1-2; 9 positions agree with TRBD1. The trim removed 6 bases at V and 4 bases at J, leaving 3 bases unmatched. The CDR3 spans 13 residues. Germline loops: CDR1 MDHEN, CDR2 SYDVKM. CDR3 amino acids: CASRVGQGYGYTF. CDR3 DNA sequence: TGTGCCAGCAGGGTGGGACAGGGCTATGGCTACACCTTC.